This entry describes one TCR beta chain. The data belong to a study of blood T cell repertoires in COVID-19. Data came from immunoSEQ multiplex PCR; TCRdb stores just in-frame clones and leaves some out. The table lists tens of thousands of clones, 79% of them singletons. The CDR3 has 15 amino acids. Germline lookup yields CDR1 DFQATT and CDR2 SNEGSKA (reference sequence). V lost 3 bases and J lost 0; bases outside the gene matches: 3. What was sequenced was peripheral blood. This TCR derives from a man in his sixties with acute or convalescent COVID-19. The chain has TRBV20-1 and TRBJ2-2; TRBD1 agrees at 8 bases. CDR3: CSASAQGANTGELFF. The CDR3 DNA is TGCAGTGCTAGTGCACAGGGGGCGAACACCGGGGAGCTGTTTTTT.